The next 5 T cell receptor beta chains were all read from a single sample in a study of CD8+CD57+ T cells in acquired aplastic anemia. In patients chosen for sequencing, flow cytometry had shown CD8+CD57+ cell expansion. TCR beta VDJ combinations and CDR3 sequences were profiled from genomic DNA. One entry per CDR3 protein, called by TCRdb with MiXCR from the reads. The sample contains about 150,000 distinct CDR3 sequences, approximately 52% of which appear only once. Sequences were obtained from sorted CD4+, CD8+, or CD8+CD57+ T cells (not recorded which) from PBMCs. All receptors come from a human donor with aplastic anemia.

This clonotype was recorded at least ten times. The CDR3 is CASSSLGPSGYLSRYEQYF. The CDR3, as DNA: TGTGCCAGCAGCTCTCTCGGTCCTAGCGGTTATCTCTCACGCTACGAGCAGTACTTC. The chain joins TRBV5-6 to TRBJ2-7; TRBD2 agrees at 7 bases. CDR1 SGHDT and CDR2 YYEEEE come from the germline V gene. The CDR3 length is 19 residues. V dropped 3 bases and J dropped 3; count of bases not matched to a gene: 21.

V is TRBV20-1 and J is TRBJ1-4; 9 bases match TRBD1. The CDR3 consists of 14 residues. Trimming removed 4 bases from V and 8 bases from J; junction bases left unmatched: 8. Germline assignment: CDR1 DFQATT and CDR2 SNEGSKA (reference sequence). CDR3 protein: CSATSGTGIEKLFF. In nucleotides, the CDR3 is TGCAGTGCTACTTCCGGGACAGGGATAGAAAAACTGTTTTTT.

V gene TRBV20-1 combines with J gene TRBJ2-5, with 13 bases that match TRBD2. Germline trimming cut 1 base from V and 5 bases from J; bases unmatched to any gene: 4. Germline V CDR1 and CDR2: DFQATT, SNEGSKA (reference sequence). CDR3 size: 15 residues. The CDR3: CSARGLAGGEETQYF. CDR3 coding DNA: TGCAGTGCTAGAGGACTAGCGGGGGGAGAGGAGACCCAGTACTTC.

J is TRBJ2-7 and V is TRBV20-1; a possible D gene is TRBD1 (6 bases). This CDR3 is built from 15 residues. Deletions cut 1 base from V and 3 bases from J, with 16 bases between. Germline-derived CDR1 and CDR2 are DFQATT and SNEGSKA (reference sequence). CDR3 in DNA: TGCAGTGCTAGAGGCGGCAGGGGTACTCTCTACGAGCAGTACTTC. Translated: CSARGGRGTLYEQYF.

The table lists this clonotype with many counts. V gene TRBV3-1 combines with J gene TRBJ2-3; 7 bases are a match to TRBD1. The CDR3 is 19 amino acids. V dropped 4 bases and J dropped 0; count of bases not matched to a gene: 16. Germline CDR1 and CDR2: LGHDT and YNNKEL (reference sequence). CDR3 nucleotide sequence: TGTGCCAGCAGCCCACGTCCACACCTAACAGGGGCCAGCACAGATACGCAGTATTTT. It encodes CASSPRPHLTGASTDTQYF.